The rows below give T cell receptor beta chains drawn from one sample of a study of T cells in narcolepsy. The protocol was immunoSEQ multiplex PCR, while the TCRdb copy is restricted to in-frame clones and leaves out a portion. The sample contains about 35,000 clones, more than 75% of which appear only once. Sequenced: memory (CD45RA-) CD4+ T cells from blood. The receptors come from a human donor in good health. CDR3s include the opening cysteine and the closing phenylalanine or tryptophan. A D gene is named only where the DNA matches it firmly. Expanded clones are given a class, and other clones once, few, many or no size at all.

DNA	CDR3	J	V	length	size	D
TGTGCCAGCAGCGTAGGAGGGACGATCTATGGCTACACCTTC	CASSVGGTIYGYTF	TRBJ1-2	TRBV9	14	.	.
TGTGCCAGCAGGGAACTAGCGGGGGGAGATACGCAGTATTTT	CASRELAGGDTQYF	TRBJ2-3	TRBV2	14	.	TRBD2
TGTGCCAGTAGTATTTGGACAGGCCGGAATGAAAAACTGTTTTTT	CASSIWTGRNEKLFF	TRBJ1-4	TRBV19	15	few	TRBD1
TGTGCCAGTAGTGCCTCCGGGACAGGGCTGCATAATCAGCCCCAGCATTTT	CASSASGTGLHNQPQHF	TRBJ1-5	TRBV19	17	.	TRBD1
TGTGCCAGTAGTCCAGACAGAACTGAAGCTTTCTTT	CASSPDRTEAFF	TRBJ1-1	TRBV19	12	.	.
TGTGCCAGCAGTGAAGGGGGACCTTATGGCTACACCTTC	CASSEGGPYGYTF	TRBJ1-2	TRBV6-1	13	.	.
TGTGCCGTCGGCGGAATCTCTGGAAACACCATATATTTT	CAVGGISGNTIYF	TRBJ1-3	TRBV7-8	13	.	.
TGTGCCAGCAGACCCAGCCCCGGGACAGTCAACACTGAAGCTTTCTTT	CASRPSPGTVNTEAFF	TRBJ1-1	TRBV6-6	16	.	TRBD1
TGTGCCAGCAGCTCCGGACTAGCGGGGATTAGCACAGATACGCAGTATTTT	CASSSGLAGISTDTQYF	TRBJ2-3	TRBV7-6	17	.	TRBD2
TGTGCCAGCAGCAGCTCTAGCGGGGGAAGGAATGAGCAGTTCTTC	CASSSSSGGRNEQFF	TRBJ2-1	TRBV7-3	15	.	TRBD2
TGCGCCAGCAGCGGCAGTGCCGGGACCCTGAATAAGCAGTTCTTC	CASSGSAGTLNKQFF	TRBJ2-1	TRBV5-1	15	.	.
TGTGCCAGCAGTCTCTGGACCGGCTCTGGAAACACCATATATTTT	CASSLWTGSGNTIYF	TRBJ1-3	TRBV6-5	15	.	.
TGTGCCAGCAGTGAAGTTTCCCCAACTAGCGGGAGGGCCCTCTTCGGAGATACGCAGTATTTT	CASSEVSPTSGRALFGDTQYF	TRBJ2-3	TRBV6-1	21	.	TRBD2
TGTGCCAGCAGACCCAGGGGGCTAGCTGAAAAGACCCAGTACTTC	CASRPRGLAEKTQYF	TRBJ2-5	TRBV7-2	15	.	TRBD1
TGCGCCAGCAGCTTGGCTCCGGGGCGGAACACTGAAGCTTTCTTT	CASSLAPGRNTEAFF	TRBJ1-1	TRBV5-1	15	.	.
TGCGCCAGCAGCTTGGACAGGAATCAGCCCCAGCATTTT	CASSLDRNQPQHF	TRBJ1-5	TRBV5-1	13	.	.
TGTGCCACCAGCAGAGATAGGCACAGAGAGCAGTACTTC	CATSRDRHREQYF	TRBJ2-7	TRBV15	13	.	.
TGTGCCTGGAGTGCCGGGACAGGGCGGTTTTCGGAAGCTTTCTTT	CAWSAGTGRFSEAFF	TRBJ1-1	TRBV30	15	once	TRBD1
TGCGCCAGCAGCTTGGGGGTTGGAAGATACGAGCAGTACTTC	CASSLGVGRYEQYF	TRBJ2-7	TRBV5-1	14	.	.
TGCGCCAGCAGCCAAGATGTGCGGGGGTTCGTAACAGATACGCAGTATTTT	CASSQDVRGFVTDTQYF	TRBJ2-3	TRBV4-1	17	.	TRBD2
TGTGCCAGCAGTCTGGCGGGGCAGGGAAAGAGCGGGGAGCTGTTTTTT	CASSLAGQGKSGELFF	TRBJ2-2	TRBV7-8	16	.	.
TGCAGCGTTGCGTGGAAAGAGACCCAGTACTTC	CSVAWKETQYF	TRBJ2-5	TRBV29-1	11	.	.
TGTGCCAGCAGGAACACTGAAGCTTTCTTT	CASRNTEAFF	TRBJ1-1	TRBV6-5	10	once	.
TGTGCCAGCAGCTTAGAAGGGAGAGGGTACAATGAGCAGTTCTTC	CASSLEGRGYNEQFF	TRBJ2-1	TRBV7-2	15	.	.
TGTGCCAGCAGCGTAGGGCTAGCGGGGGCGGCCTACAATGAGCAGTTCTTC	CASSVGLAGAAYNEQFF	TRBJ2-1	TRBV9	17	once	TRBD2
TGTGCCAGTAGGCCTACAGGGCTCAATACCGGTCCGCCCTACGAGCAGTACTTC	CASRPTGLNTGPPYEQYF	TRBJ2-7	TRBV19	18	.	.
TGTGCCAGCAGTGAAGGGCGGTACAGCACCTACGAGCAGTACTTC	CASSEGRYSTYEQYF	TRBJ2-7	TRBV2	15	.	.
TGTGCCAGCAGCCAAGCGACGGGTAGCTCCTACGAGCAGTACTTC	CASSQATGSSYEQYF	TRBJ2-7	TRBV4-2	15	.	.
TGTGCCAGCAGCTTGGCCGGGACAGGGGGAACTGAAGCTTTCTTT	CASSLAGTGGTEAFF	TRBJ1-1	TRBV5-4	15	few	TRBD1
TGCGCCAGCAGTGAGTCGGCAACTAGCGGGAGGGTGTGGTCCTACAATGAGCAGTTCTTC	CASSESATSGRVWSYNEQFF	TRBJ2-1	TRBV10-1	20	.	TRBD2
TGTGCCAGTAGGGGCAGGGGGCTTAACTATGGCTACACCTTC	CASRGRGLNYGYTF	TRBJ1-2	TRBV19	14	once	TRBD1
TGTGCCAGCAGTGAACTAGCGGGGACTAGCACAGATACGCAGTATTTT	CASSELAGTSTDTQYF	TRBJ2-3	TRBV27	16	.	TRBD2
TGTGCCAGCAGTTACGGCGGGGGTGGGAACATTCAGTACTTC	CASSYGGGGNIQYF	TRBJ2-4	TRBV6-5	14	once	TRBD2
TGTGCCAGCTCATCTTTTCCCACCACCGGGACAGGTGAATCCTATAATTCACCCCTCCACTTT	CASSSFPTTGTGESYNSPLHF	TRBJ1-6	TRBV18	21	.	TRBD1
TGTGCCAGCAGCCTTCGGCTAAACAATGAGCAGTTCTTC	CASSLRLNNEQFF	TRBJ2-1	TRBV7-6	13	.	.
TGTGCCGGATCACTAGCCCTCATGGGCACGGATACGCAGTATTTT	CAGSLALMGTDTQYF	TRBJ2-3	TRBV2	15	.	.
TGTGCCAGCAGCTTAGCCCAGGGACAGGGCAATAATTCACCCCTCCACTTT	CASSLAQGQGNNSPLHF	TRBJ1-6	TRBV7-2	17	once	TRBD1
TGTGCCAGCAGTGCCAAGTCCGGAGATACGCAGTATTTT	CASSAKSGDTQYF	TRBJ2-3	TRBV6-5	13	.	.
TGTGCCAGCAGTTACTCTGGGACCTACGATTCACCCCTCCACTTT	CASSYSGTYDSPLHF	TRBJ1-6	TRBV6-5	15	.	.
TGTGCCAGCAGCATTTTACAGGGACCATCCTACGAGCAGTACTTC	CASSILQGPSYEQYF	TRBJ2-7	TRBV11-3	15	.	.
TGTGCCAGCAGTGGAACACAGGGGGCAGGGGAAAAACTGTTTTTT	CASSGTQGAGEKLFF	TRBJ1-4	TRBV2	15	.	TRBD1